The clone carrying this T cell receptor (beta chain) was seen a single time. This sample is part of a study of cytomegalovirus exposure and HLA in healthy donors. CDR3 length equals 13 residues. Germline CDR1 MDHEN, CDR2 SYDVKM. Trimming stripped 4 bases from V and 9 bases from J, with 13 bases between. Researchers ran the PCR with 60 Vbeta and 13 Jbeta primers. Sequenced by immunoSEQ multiplex PCR; TCRdb stores in-frame clones only, minus some. The sample contains roughly 190,000 clones, around 75% of which appear only once. The TCR comes from a female donor in good health and CMV-seronegative. Sequencing used PBMCs. The chain employs TRBV28 and TRBJ1-5; D is ambiguous. The CDR3 DNA sequence: TGTGCCAGCAGTTCGGGTCGTTTTCGGCCCCAGCATTTT. It specifies CASSSGRFRPQHF.